Below are 22 T cell receptor beta chains sequenced from a single sample in a study of blood T cell repertoires in COVID-19 (dated by TCRdb to about 2020). The library was built by means of the immunoSEQ multiplex PCR assay. The clones in this table, taken by TCRdb from immuneACCESS, are in-frame only. Not every clone is retained; where verified, under half of the shortfall comes from an unresolved V gene, and the cause of the rest is unknown. The sample profile shows around 65,000 clones; approximately 79% of them were found once. Together, the top ten hold about a fifth of the sample. The sequencing sample was made of peripheral blood. These receptors were collected from an elderly woman with active or convalescent COVID-19.

This clone was recorded a few times. At the DNA level, this CDR3 is encoded by other sequences in the same sample as well. CDR3 in amino acids: CASSVGLAGPSSYNEQFF. CDR3 sequence (DNA): TGTGCCAGCAGCGTGGGGCTAGCGGGGCCGAGCTCCTACAATGAGCAGTTCTTC. The chain uses TRBV9 and TRBJ2-1; 9 nucleotides agree with TRBD2. Per the germline V gene, CDR1 is SGDLS and CDR2 is YYNGEE. Trimming took 2 bases from V and 0 from J; bases not matched to a gene: 9. The CDR3 is made up of 18 amino acids.

This clone is a singleton in its sample. The chain recombines TRBV3-1 (or the pseudogene TRBV3-2) with TRBJ1-2, with D perhaps matching TRBD1 (6 bases). The CDR3 is 13 residues long. Germline assignment: CDR1 LGHDT and CDR2 YNNKEL (reference sequence). Trimming took 2 bases from V and 8 from J, leaving 12 bases between them. This CDR3 reads CASSQTAGVGYTF. The CDR3 DNA reads TGTGCCAGCAGCCAAACCGCAGGGGTGGGCTACACCTTC.

The rearrangement links TRBV5-1 to TRBJ2-5, with TRBD1 matching over 11 bases. This CDR3 comprises 16 residues. V gave up 0 bases and J gave up 2 bases; unmatched junction bases: 3. Germline-derived CDR1 and CDR2 are SGHRS and YFSETQ. As DNA, the CDR3 is TGCGCCAGCAGCTTGGGGGACAGGGGGAAACAAGAGACCCAGTACTTC. Translated, it gives CASSLGDRGKQETQYF.

This clone was seen a handful of times. The chain couples TRBV4-1 to TRBJ1-1; possibly TRBD1 for D (6 bases). The V end was cut by 1 base, the J end by 8 bases, with 26 bases between. The CDR3 covers 18 residues. In germline, CDR1 is MGHRA, CDR2 YSYEKL. CDR3 region: CASSQVNLVGAQGQEAFF. Written as DNA, the CDR3 is TGCGCCAGCAGCCAAGTGAATTTAGTGGGGGCGCAGGGGCAGGAAGCTTTCTTT.

V usage is TRBV6-5 and J usage is TRBJ1-5; perhaps TRBD1 as D (5 bases). The CDR3 has 12 amino acids. Germline values: CDR1 MNHEY, CDR2 SVGAGI. The V end was cut by 8 bases, the J end by 2 bases, with 7 bases between. The CDR3 DNA follows: TGTGCCAGCGGGGGGGGCAATCAGCCCCAGCATTTT. Protein sequence: CASGGGNQPQHF.

J is TRBJ1-1 and V is TRBV2; no reliable D call. CDR1 SNHLY and CDR2 FYNNEI come from the germline V gene. The CDR3 has 11 amino acids. Trimming left V 5 bases short and J 6 bases short, with 7 bases between. DNA for the CDR3: TGTGCCAGCAGTCCTTATTCTGAAGCTTTCTTT. Amino acids: CASSPYSEAFF.

This chain uses TRBV19 with TRBJ1-1; 9 bases line up with TRBD1. Germline values: CDR1 LNHDA, CDR2 SQIVND (reference sequence). The CDR3 has 13 residues. J lost 4 bases, V lost 5 bases, and 2 bases had no gene match. Here the CDR3 reads CASSLTGGTEAFF. CDR3 DNA: TGTGCCAGTAGTCTGACAGGGGGCACTGAAGCTTTCTTT.

The chain couples TRBV14 to TRBJ1-5; D is undetermined. This CDR3 is 12 amino acids long. Trimming took off 3 bases at V and 6 bases at J, with 6 bases between the two ends. CDR1 is SGHDN, CDR2 FVKESK, per germline. CDR3 coding DNA: TGTGCCAGCAGCCAGGGGAGTCAGCCCCAGCATTTT. The encoded protein is CASSQGSQPQHF.

V and J are TRBV11-2 and TRBJ2-5; 9 bases line up with TRBD2. Losses at the gene ends were 4 bases for V and 0 bases for J; bases not matched to a gene: 3. Germline-derived CDR1 and CDR2 are SGHAT and FQNNGV. This CDR3 contains 15 residues. CDR3 in DNA: TGTGCCAGCAGCTCTAGCGGGGCCCACCAAGAGACCCAGTACTTC. This encodes CASSSSGAHQETQYF.

The chain recombines TRBV5-1 with TRBJ1-4; D may be TRBD1 (6 bases). The germline V gene has CDR1 SGHRS and CDR2 YFSETQ. The V and J ends lost 0 bases and 8 bases respectively, with 14 bases between them. The CDR3 length is 15 residues. The CDR3, as DNA: TGCGCCAGCAGCTTGGACACAGGGCTGCGGGAAAAACTGTTTTTT. Translation gives CASSLDTGLREKLFF. The complete variable domain, with remaining parts taken from reference TRBV5-1 and TRBJ1-4, reads KAGVTQTPRYLIKTRGQQVTLSCSPISGHRSVSWYQQTPGQGLQFLFEYFSETQRNKGNFPGRFSGRQFSNSRSEMNVSTLELGDSALYLCASSLDTGLREKLFFGSGTQLSVL.

This chain joins TRBV27 and TRBJ1-1; D perhaps matches TRBD1 (5 bases). Per germline, CDR1 MNHEY and CDR2 SMNVEV (reference sequence). V lost 7 bases, J lost 6 bases, and 15 bases lay in between. The CDR3 extends over 13 amino acids. CDR3 in DNA: TGTGCCAGCAAATTAGACGGAGGGGCTGAAGCTTTCTTT. This sequence encodes CASKLDGGAEAFF.

This sequence joins TRBV10-3 and TRBJ2-3, with TRBD2 matching over 8 bases. V dropped 6 bases and J dropped 2; count of bases not matched to a gene: 10. In germline, CDR1 is ENHRY, CDR2 SYGVKD. The CDR3 runs 16 residues. CDR3: CAISRLTSGDTDTQYF. CDR3 nucleotides: TGTGCCATCAGCCGCCTAACTAGCGGCGACACAGATACGCAGTATTTT.

This clone was seen a handful of times. The chain combines TRBV6-6 with TRBJ2-3; the match to TRBD2 covers 7 bases. The CDR3 consists of 16 residues. Trimming took 1 base from V and 3 from J; bases not matched to a gene: 7. Germline CDR1 reads MNHNY; CDR2 reads SVGAGI (reference sequence). The CDR3 reads CASSYFLGGGTDTQYF. The CDR3 DNA sequence: TGTGCCAGCAGTTACTTCCTGGGGGGGGGAACAGATACGCAGTATTTT.

The chain employs TRBV11-2 and TRBJ2-7, with TRBD2 matching over 7 bases. CDR1 and CDR2 from the germline V gene are SGHAT and FQNNGV. The CDR3 has 10 residues. Losses at the gene ends were 10 bases for V and 7 bases for J; bases not matched to a gene: 4. The CDR3 coding sequence is TGTGCCATCGGACTAGAAGAGCAGTACTTC. This translates into CAIGLEEQYF.

This chain uses TRBV5-1 with TRBJ2-5, with 8 bases fitting TRBD1. Per germline, CDR1 SGHRS and CDR2 YFSETQ. The V gene end was trimmed by 0 bases and the J gene end by 4 bases; junction bases not matched to a gene: 8. CDR3 length equals 16 residues. The CDR3 here is CASSLAGTGFAETQYF. CDR3 coding DNA: TGCGCCAGCAGCTTGGCCGGGACAGGTTTCGCAGAGACCCAGTACTTC.

The chain couples TRBV10-1 to TRBJ2-3; D gene unclear. CDR3 size: 14 residues. The germline gives CDR1 WNHNN, CDR2 SYGVQD (reference sequence). Deletions cut 2 bases from V and 2 bases from J, with 8 bases between. The CDR3 nucleotides are TGCGCCAGCAGTGAGATGGTAGCCACAGATACGCAGTATTTT. It translates to CASSEMVATDTQYF.

The CDR3, as DNA: TGTGCCACCAGCAGGTCCCCAGGCAGCAATCAGCCCCAGCATTTT. This codes for CATSRSPGSNQPQHF. The rearrangement joins TRBV15 to TRBJ1-5; no clear D. The germline gives CDR1 LNHNV, CDR2 YYDKDF (reference sequence). The CDR3 sequence is 15 residues long. V lost 3 bases, J lost 1 base, and 10 bases lay in between.

This sequence joins TRBV25-1 and TRBJ1-3; D unresolved. Germline CDR1 reads MGHDK; CDR2 reads SYGVNS. Trimming stripped 4 bases from V and 6 bases from J, with 13 bases between. The CDR3 runs 14 residues. CDR3: CASSGRPGLNTIYF. The DNA of the CDR3 is TGTGCCAGCAGTGGACGGCCGGGTCTAAACACCATATATTTT. Together with reference TRBV25-1 and TRBJ1-3, the CDR3 gives the full variable domain: EADIYQTPRYLVIGTGKKITLECSQTMGHDKMYWYQQDPGMELHLIHYSYGVNSTEKGDLSSESTVSRIRTEHFPLTLESARPSHTSQYLCASSGRPGLNTIYFGEGSWLTVV.

V gene TRBV24-1 combines with J gene TRBJ1-2; TRBD1 aligns across 8 bases. J lost 8 bases, V lost 2 bases, and 3 bases had no gene match. This CDR3 is 13 amino acids long. CDR1 and CDR2 (germline): KGHDR, SFDVKD. CDR3 in amino acids: CATSDSRGQGYTF. In nucleotides, the CDR3 is TGTGCCACCAGTGATTCCAGGGGGCAAGGCTACACCTTC.

The genes are TRBV27 and TRBJ2-3; maybe TRBD1 (6 bases). The CDR3 has 14 residues. The germline CDR1 and CDR2 sequences are MNHEY and SMNVEV (reference sequence). Trimming took off 4 bases at V and 3 bases at J, with 11 bases between the two ends. The CDR3 DNA is TGTGCCAGCAGTTACAGGGCTGGTACAGATACGCAGTATTTT. It is translated as CASSYRAGTDTQYF.

V is TRBV6-5 and J is TRBJ1-5, with D maybe TRBD1 (5 bases). The germline gives CDR1 MNHEY, CDR2 SVGAGI. V lost 11 bases and J 6 bases, leaving 17 bases between the germline ends. CDR3 length: 13 residues. The CDR3 nucleotides are TGTGCCGGCGCGGGGGGACGGGGTCAGCCCCAGCATTTT. This translates into CAGAGGRGQPQHF.

This clone showed up just once. The chain employs TRBV7-3 and TRBJ2-3, with 10 bases matching TRBD2. In germline, CDR1 is SGHTA, CDR2 FQGTGA. V dropped 5 bases and J dropped 1; count of bases not matched to a gene: 0. This CDR3 spans 14 amino acids. The CDR3 protein is CASSLAGGTDTQYF. The CDR3 coding sequence is TGTGCCAGCAGCCTAGCGGGGGGCACAGATACGCAGTATTTT.